Listed below are T cell receptor beta chains from one sample, sequenced in a study of blood T cell repertoires in COVID-19. Sequencing was performed with immunoSEQ multiplex PCR; in TCRdb, only in-frame clones are kept and a portion is missing. This sample carries 90,000 to 150,000 clones, more than 80% of them seen once, and the ten largest clones take around 9.3%. Material: peripheral blood. These receptors originate from a human donor in a cohort sampled during active COVID-19. Both conserved end residues are part of each CDR3. A D gene is named only where the DNA matches it firmly. Clone sizes are given selectively: once, few, many, or a class where the clone is expanded.

d_gene | j_gene | v_gene | abundance | CDR3aa | CDR3nt
TRBD2 | TRBJ2-7 | TRBV19 | . | CASSPSGRFYEQYF | TGTGCCAGTAGCCCTAGCGGGAGATTCTACGAGCAGTACTTC
TRBD1 | TRBJ1-5 | TRBV2 | . | CASSPQTGGNQPQHF | TGTGCCAGCAGTCCACAGACAGGGGGTAATCAGCCCCAGCATTTT
. | TRBJ1-4 | TRBV5-4 | few | CASSSPGTNEKLFF | TGTGCCAGCAGCTCGCCGGGGACTAATGAAAAACTGTTTTTT
. | TRBJ2-1 | TRBV4-1 | . | CASSQERGISFYNEQFF | TGCGCCAGCAGCCAAGAGCGGGGCATCTCCTTTTACAATGAGCAGTTCTTC
TRBD2 | TRBJ2-7 | TRBV4-1 | . | CASSHSPLRGTRTYEQYF | TGCGCCAGCAGCCATTCACCCCTACGGGGGACTAGGACCTATGAGCAGTACTTC
. | TRBJ1-1 | TRBV4-1 | . | CASSQGPGTEAFF | TGCGCCAGCAGCCAAGGACCAGGGACTGAAGCTTTCTTT
. | TRBJ1-2 | TRBV6-6 | once | CASRARDSGGYTF | TGTGCCAGCAGGGCCCGGGACTCCGGTGGCTACACCTTC
TRBD1 | TRBJ2-3 | TRBV6-5 | . | CASSRGGSGTDTQYF | TGTGCCAGCAGTCGAGGGGGCAGTGGGACAGATACGCAGTATTTT
TRBD1 | TRBJ2-7 | TRBV30 | . | CAWSAGTGNYEQYF | TGTGCCTGGAGTGCCGGGACAGGGAATTACGAGCAGTACTTC
. | TRBJ1-1 | TRBV6-5 | . | CASHRVNTEAFF | TGTGCCAGCCACAGGGTGAACACTGAAGCTTTCTTT
TRBD1 | TRBJ1-1 | TRBV9 | . | CASSGRDSNTEAFF | TGTGCCAGCAGCGGCCGGGACAGCAACACTGAAGCTTTCTTT
. | TRBJ1-1 | TRBV4-1 | . | CASSQGHANTEAFF | TGCGCCAGCAGCCAAGGGCACGCGAACACTGAAGCTTTCTTT
TRBD1 | TRBJ1-5 | TRBV6-5 | . | CASRPGQGSNQPQHF | TGTGCCAGCAGGCCGGGACAGGGGAGCAATCAGCCCCAGCATTTT
. | TRBJ1-1 | TRBV10-3 | . | CAISESSGGVGTEAFF | TGTGCCATCAGTGAGTCGAGTGGGGGGGTTGGCACTGAAGCTTTCTTT
. | TRBJ1-3 | TRBV4-3 | . | CASSRGGGVSSGNTIYF | TGCGCCAGCAGCCGCGGCGGGGGGGTGAGCTCTGGAAACACCATATATTTT
TRBD1 | TRBJ1-1 | TRBV19 | . | CASRDRYNTEAFF | TGTGCCAGCAGGGACAGATATAACACTGAAGCTTTCTTT
TRBD1 | TRBJ2-1 | TRBV6-5 | . | CASRVDRGAYNEQFF | TGTGCCAGCAGAGTGGACAGGGGGGCCTACAATGAGCAGTTCTTC
TRBD2 | TRBJ2-1 | TRBV7-9 | . | CASSPELTSGGANEQFF | TGTGCCAGCAGCCCAGAGTTGACTAGCGGGGGGGCGAATGAGCAGTTCTTC
TRBD1 | TRBJ1-1 | TRBV19 | . | CASRRDRGANTEAFF | TGTGCCAGTAGGAGGGACAGGGGTGCAAACACTGAAGCTTTCTTT
. | TRBJ1-1 | TRBV18 | . | CASSPQGGAEAFF | TGTGCCAGCTCACCACAGGGGGGGGCTGAAGCTTTCTTT
TRBD2 | TRBJ2-4 | TRBV6-1 | . | CASSEASGGAERAKNIQYF | TGTGCCAGCAGTGAAGCTAGCGGGGGGGCGGAGAGAGCCAAAAACATTCAGTACTTC
TRBD2 | TRBJ2-7 | TRBV5-1 | . | CASSLEKQGLAGRTHEQYF | TGCGCCAGCAGCTTGGAAAAACAGGGACTAGCGGGCCGTACCCACGAGCAGTACTTC
TRBD2 | TRBJ2-7 | TRBV11-3 | . | CASSLERLGTSGSYEQYF | TGTGCCAGCAGCCTAGAGAGGCTCGGGACTAGCGGTTCCTACGAGCAGTACTTC
. | TRBJ1-5 | TRBV6-2/TRBV6-3 | . | CASSYDGSSNQPQHF | TGTGCCAGCAGTTACGATGGGAGTAGCAATCAGCCCCAGCATTTT
TRBD1 | TRBJ2-7 | TRBV4-3 | . | CASSQDWGQDSYEQYF | TGCGCCAGCAGCCAAGATTGGGGACAGGATTCCTACGAGCAGTACTTC